This passage covers 3 T cell receptor beta chains from one sample sequenced in a study of blood T cells in healthy people across ages (dated by TCRdb to between 2014 and 2017). Library method: 5' RACE. Sequencing used an Illumina HiSeq 2500. A second about 7 to 11 cycle PCR used a sample-barcoded 5' primer and a J-beta primer mix. TCRdb redid the processing of the public reads, applying fastp at Q25 and MiXCR, and retained in-frame beta chains. Rows merge per CDR3 protein into single entries with the most common DNA and genes. Counted in this sample were 1.5 million to 2 million distinct CDR3 sequences; about 49% of them appeared once. The biggest ten clones account for approximately 2.1% of the sample. The sequencing sample was made of blood. The source is a middle-aged woman in good health.

This sequence joins TRBV7-9 and TRBJ1-6, with D maybe TRBD1 (5 bases). The length of the CDR3 is 14 residues. The V gene lost 7 bases and the J gene lost 10 bases, with 17 bases spanning the gap. Germline loops: CDR1 SEHNR, CDR2 FQNEAQ (reference sequence). CDR3 protein: CASKEVRDGSPLHF. Here the CDR3 DNA reads TGTGCCAGCAAAGAAGTGAGGGACGGATCACCCCTCCACTTT.

The V call is TRBV29-1, the J call TRBJ1-5, with D perhaps TRBD1 (6 bases). Germline V gene data show CDR1 as SQVTM and CDR2 as ANQGSEA. The CDR3 extends over 15 amino acids. Trimming pared 1 base from V and 1 base from J, leaving 11 bases between. The CDR3 region is CSVEVGGNSNQPQHF. In DNA form, the CDR3 reads TGCAGCGTTGAAGTAGGGGGAAACAGCAATCAGCCCCAGCATTTT.

The chain is built from TRBV28 and TRBJ2-3, with D perhaps matching TRBD2 (6 bases). Looked up from germline, CDR1 is MDHEN and CDR2 is SYDVKM. The V end lost 6 bases, the J end lost 12 bases, and 19 bases lay between the germline ends. The CDR3 totals 13 residues. The CDR3 bases are TGTGCCAGCAGCCCCACTAGCTTTGGGTTACAGTATTTT. Residues: CASSPTSFGLQYF. Full variable domain (missing parts from reference TRBV28 and TRBJ2-3): DVKVTQSSRYLVKRTGEKVFLECVQDMDHENMFWYRQDPGLGLRLIYFSYDVKMKEKGDIPEGYSVSREKKERFSLILESASTNQTSMYLCASSPTSFGLQYFGPGTRLTVL.